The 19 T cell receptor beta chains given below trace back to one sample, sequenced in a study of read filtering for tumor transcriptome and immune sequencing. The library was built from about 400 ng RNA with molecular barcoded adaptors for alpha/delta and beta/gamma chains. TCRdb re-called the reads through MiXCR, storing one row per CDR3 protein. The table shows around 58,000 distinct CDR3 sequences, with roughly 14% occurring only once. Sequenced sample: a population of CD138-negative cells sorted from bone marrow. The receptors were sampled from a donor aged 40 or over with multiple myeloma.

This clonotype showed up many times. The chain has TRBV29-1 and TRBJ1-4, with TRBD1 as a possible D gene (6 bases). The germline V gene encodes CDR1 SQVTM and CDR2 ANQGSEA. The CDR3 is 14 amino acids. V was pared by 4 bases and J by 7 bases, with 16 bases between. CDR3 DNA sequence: TGCAGCGTTGGCCCCGGGACAATGGCTGAAAAACTGTTTTTT. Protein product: CSVGPGTMAEKLFF.

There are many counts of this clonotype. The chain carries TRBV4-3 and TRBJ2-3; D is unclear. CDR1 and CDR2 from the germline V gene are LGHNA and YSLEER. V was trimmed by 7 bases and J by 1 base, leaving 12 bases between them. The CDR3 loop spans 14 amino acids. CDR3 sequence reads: CASNGGVGTDTQYF. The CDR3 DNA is TGCGCCAGCAACGGCGGAGTCGGCACAGATACGCAGTATTTT.

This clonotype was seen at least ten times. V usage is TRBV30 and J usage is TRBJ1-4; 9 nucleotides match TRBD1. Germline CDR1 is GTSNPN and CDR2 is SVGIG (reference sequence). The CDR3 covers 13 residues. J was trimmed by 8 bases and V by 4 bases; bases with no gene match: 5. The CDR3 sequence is CAWKGQGREKLFF. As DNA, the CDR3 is TGTGCCTGGAAGGGACAGGGAAGGGAAAAACTGTTTTTT.

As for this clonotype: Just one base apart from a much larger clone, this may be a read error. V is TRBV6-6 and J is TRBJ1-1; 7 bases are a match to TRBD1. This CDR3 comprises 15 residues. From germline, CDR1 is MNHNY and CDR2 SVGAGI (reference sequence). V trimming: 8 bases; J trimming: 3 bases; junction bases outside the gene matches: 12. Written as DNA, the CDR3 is TGTGCCAGCGTAGACAGGGCGGGGGCGGACACTGAAGCTTTCTTT. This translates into CASVDRAGADTEAFF.

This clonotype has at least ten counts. The CDR3, as DNA: TGCGCCAGCAGCTCCCCTAGCGGGAGGGGGGGTGAGCAGTTCTTC. Translated, it gives CASSSPSGRGGEQFF. The chain links TRBV4-1 to TRBJ2-1; 12 bases agree with TRBD2. CDR1 is MGHRA, CDR2 YSYEKL, per germline. The length of the CDR3 is 15 residues. V was clipped by 5 bases and J by 9 bases; unmatched bases: 8.

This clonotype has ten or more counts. Here the CDR3 reads CASSHLENTEAFF. In DNA form, the CDR3 reads TGTGCCAGCAGTCATCTGGAGAACACTGAAGCTTTCTTT. The genes are TRBV6-1 and TRBJ1-1; D ambiguous. Germline V gene sequence: CDR1 MNHNS, CDR2 SASEGT. The germline V and J ends were trimmed by 5 bases and 1 base, with 8 bases remaining between them. CDR3 size: 13 residues.

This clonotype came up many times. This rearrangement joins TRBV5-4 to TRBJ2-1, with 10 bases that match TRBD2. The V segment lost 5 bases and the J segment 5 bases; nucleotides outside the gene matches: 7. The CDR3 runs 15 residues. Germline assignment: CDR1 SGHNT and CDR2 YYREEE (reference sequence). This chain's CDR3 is CASRPGTSVNNEQFF. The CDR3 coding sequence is TGTGCCAGCAGACCCGGGACTAGCGTCAACAATGAGCAGTTCTTC.

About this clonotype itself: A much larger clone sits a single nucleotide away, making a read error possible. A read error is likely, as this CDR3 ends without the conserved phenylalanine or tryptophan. CDR3 bases: TGCGCCAGCAGCTTTCGACAGGGCTACGAGCAGTACCTC. Translated, it gives CASSFRQGYEQYL. The J gene is TRBJ2-7, the V gene TRBV5-1, with 7 positions matching TRBD1. The germline gives CDR1 SGHRS, CDR2 YFSETQ. The CDR3 covers 13 residues. V gave up 2 bases and J gave up 3 bases; unmatched junction bases: 2.

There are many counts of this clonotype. CDR3 in amino acids: CAITRTENTEAFF. The CDR3 region has the DNA TGTGCCATCACTAGGACGGAGAACACTGAAGCTTTCTTT. V is TRBV10-3 and J is TRBJ1-1; no clear D gene. CDR1 ENHRY and CDR2 SYGVKD come from the germline V gene. V shed 7 bases and J shed 1 base, with 10 bases lying between them. The CDR3 has 13 residues.

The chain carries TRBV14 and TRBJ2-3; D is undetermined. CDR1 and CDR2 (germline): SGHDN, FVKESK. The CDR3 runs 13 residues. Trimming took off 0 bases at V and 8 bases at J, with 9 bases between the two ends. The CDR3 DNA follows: TGTGCCAGCAGCCAAGACCGGATGGCTACGCAGTATTTT. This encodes CASSQDRMATQYF.

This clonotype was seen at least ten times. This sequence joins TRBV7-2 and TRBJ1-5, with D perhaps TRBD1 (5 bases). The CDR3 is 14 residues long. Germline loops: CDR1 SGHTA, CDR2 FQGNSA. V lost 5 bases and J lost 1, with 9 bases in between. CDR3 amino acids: CASSMGGSNQPQHF. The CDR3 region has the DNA TGTGCCAGCAGCATGGGGGGGAGCAATCAGCCCCAGCATTTT.

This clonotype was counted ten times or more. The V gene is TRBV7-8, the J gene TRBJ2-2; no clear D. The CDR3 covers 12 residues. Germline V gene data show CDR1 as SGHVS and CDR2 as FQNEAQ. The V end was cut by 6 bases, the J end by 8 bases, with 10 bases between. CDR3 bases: TGTGCCAGCAGTTCCAAGCGAGGGGAGCTGTTTTTT. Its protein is CASSSKRGELFF.

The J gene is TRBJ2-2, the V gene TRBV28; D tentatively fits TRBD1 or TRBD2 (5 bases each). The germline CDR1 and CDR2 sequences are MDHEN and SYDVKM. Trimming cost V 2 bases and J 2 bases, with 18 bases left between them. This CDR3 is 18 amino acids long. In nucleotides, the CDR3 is TGTGCCAGCAGTTTAAGTGGCTTGAGGGGCACTAACACCGGGGAGCTGTTTTTT. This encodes CASSLSGLRGTNTGELFF.

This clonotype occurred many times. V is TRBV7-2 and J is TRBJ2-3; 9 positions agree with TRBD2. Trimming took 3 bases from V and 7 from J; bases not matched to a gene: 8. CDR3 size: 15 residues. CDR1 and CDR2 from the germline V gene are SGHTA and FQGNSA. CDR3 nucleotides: TGTGCCAGCAGCTTTGGGTCGACTAGCGGAAATACGCAGTATTTT. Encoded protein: CASSFGSTSGNTQYF.

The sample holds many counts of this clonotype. CDR3 in DNA: TGTGCCAGCAGTTATAGGGCGGTGAACACTGAAGCTTTCTTT. Residues: CASSYRAVNTEAFF. The chain uses TRBV6-2 or TRBV6-3 and TRBJ1-1; D remains ambiguous. Trimming shortened V by 3 bases and J by 0 bases, and 8 bases separated the two germline ends. The CDR3 totals 14 residues. Germline V lookup: CDR1 MNHEY, CDR2 SVGEGT.

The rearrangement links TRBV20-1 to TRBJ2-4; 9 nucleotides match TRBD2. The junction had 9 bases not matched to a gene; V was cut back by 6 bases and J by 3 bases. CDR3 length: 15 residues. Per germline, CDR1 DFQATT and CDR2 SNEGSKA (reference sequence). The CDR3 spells CSAKTSGKSKNIQYF. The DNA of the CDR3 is TGCAGTGCGAAGACTAGCGGAAAGAGCAAAAACATTCAGTACTTC.

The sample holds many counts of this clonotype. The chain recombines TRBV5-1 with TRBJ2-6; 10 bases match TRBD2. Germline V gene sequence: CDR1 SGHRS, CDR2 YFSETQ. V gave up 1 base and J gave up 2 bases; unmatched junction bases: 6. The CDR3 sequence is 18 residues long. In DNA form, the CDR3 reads TGCGCCAGCAGCTTGATGCTAGCGGGAGTTGCTGGGGCCAACGTCCTGACTTTC. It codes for CASSLMLAGVAGANVLTF.

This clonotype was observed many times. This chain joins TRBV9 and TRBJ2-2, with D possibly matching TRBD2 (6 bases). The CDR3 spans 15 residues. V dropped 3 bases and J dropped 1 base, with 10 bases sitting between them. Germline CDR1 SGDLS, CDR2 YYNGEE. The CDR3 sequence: CASSDGDLNTGELFF. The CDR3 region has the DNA TGTGCCAGCAGCGATGGGGACTTGAACACCGGGGAGCTGTTTTTT.

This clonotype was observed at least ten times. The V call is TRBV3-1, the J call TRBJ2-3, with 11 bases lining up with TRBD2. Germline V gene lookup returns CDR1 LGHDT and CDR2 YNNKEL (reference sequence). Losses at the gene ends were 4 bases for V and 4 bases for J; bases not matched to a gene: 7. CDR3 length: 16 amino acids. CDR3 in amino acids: CASSPHSGRASDTQYF. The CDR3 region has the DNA TGTGCCAGCAGCCCGCATAGCGGGAGGGCCTCAGATACGCAGTATTTT.